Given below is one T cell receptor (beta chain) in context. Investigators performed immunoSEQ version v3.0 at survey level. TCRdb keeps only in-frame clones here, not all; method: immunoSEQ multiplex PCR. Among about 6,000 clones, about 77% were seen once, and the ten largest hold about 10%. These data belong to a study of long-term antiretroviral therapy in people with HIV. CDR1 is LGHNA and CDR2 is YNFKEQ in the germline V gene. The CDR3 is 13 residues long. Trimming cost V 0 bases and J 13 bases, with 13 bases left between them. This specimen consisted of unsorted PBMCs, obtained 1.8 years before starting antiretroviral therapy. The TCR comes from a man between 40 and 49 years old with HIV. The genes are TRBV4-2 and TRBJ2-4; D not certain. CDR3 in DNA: TGTGCCAGCAGCCAAGATCTAAGGGAAAGACAGTACTTC. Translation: CASSQDLRERQYF.